Detailed here is one TCR beta chain. Antigen: not known. The data were produced by immunoSEQ multiplex PCR, yet TCRdb's version contains in-frame clones alone and is incomplete. The data contain around 370,000 clones, roughly 85% of them singletons. The data were obtained in a study of Ad26.COV2.S vaccination and SARS-CoV-2 variants. Background on the study: Donor had been placed in the Ad26.COV2.S arm of the COV1001 trial. Ad26.COV2.S shots went into the muscle once or twice, 56 days apart. Study findings and constraints: Among vaccine recipients, spike-specific TCR breadth exceeded that of placebo recipients.

The CDR3 has 12 amino acids. V lost 3 bases and J lost 9, with 9 bases in between. As to treatment: about 20 received Ad26.COV2.S at low or high dose, single or two shots; about 5 received placebo; per-sample allocation not given. The study sampled participants on day 63 after the first vaccine or placebo injection. This receptor was obtained from a person between 18 and 65 years old who received the Ad26.COV2.S COVID-19 vaccine or a placebo. This specimen was peripheral blood, taken in a trial of Ad26.COV2.S vaccine versus placebo. The J gene is TRBJ2-1, the V gene TRBV12-3 or TRBV12-4, with D possibly called TRBD1 or TRBD2 (5 bases each). For the CDR3, the DNA is TGTGCCAGCAGTTTTCCCGGGACTGAGCAGTTCTTC. As protein: CASSFPGTEQFF.